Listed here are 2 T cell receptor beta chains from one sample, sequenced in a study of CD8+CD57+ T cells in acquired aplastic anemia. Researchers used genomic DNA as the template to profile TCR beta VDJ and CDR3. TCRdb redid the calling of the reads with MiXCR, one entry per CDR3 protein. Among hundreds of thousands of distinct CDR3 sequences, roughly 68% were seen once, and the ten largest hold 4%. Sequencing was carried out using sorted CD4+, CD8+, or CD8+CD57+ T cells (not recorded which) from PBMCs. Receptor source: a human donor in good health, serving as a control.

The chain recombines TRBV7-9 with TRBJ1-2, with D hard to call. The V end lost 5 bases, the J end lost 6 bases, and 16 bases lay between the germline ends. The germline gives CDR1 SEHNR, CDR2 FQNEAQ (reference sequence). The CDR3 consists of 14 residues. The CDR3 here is CASSPSGQVDGYTF. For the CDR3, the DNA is TGTGCCAGCAGCCCGAGTGGTCAGGTGGATGGCTACACCTTC.

The CDR3: CASSEGVGNSPLHF. As DNA, the CDR3 is TGTGCCAGCAGCGAAGGGGTCGGGAATTCACCCCTCCACTTT. The V call is TRBV9, the J call TRBJ1-6, with a tentative D call TRBD1 (5 bases). V was clipped by 3 bases and J by 7 bases, with 11 bases between them. CDR1 and CDR2 from the germline V gene are SGDLS and YYNGEE. There are 14 residues in the CDR3.